This T cell receptor beta chain emerged from a study of blood T cell repertoires in COVID-19. Clones were sequenced by immunoSEQ multiplex PCR, and TCRdb holds only the in-frame ones, with some missing. The sample carries under 200,000 clones, around 87% recorded once. Germline V CDR1 and CDR2: MGHRA, YSYEKL. Trimming cost V 0 bases and J 7 bases, with 9 bases left between them. CDR3 length equals 13 residues. This chain connects TRBV4-1 to TRBJ1-1, with TRBD1 as a possible D gene (6 bases). The source is a woman of 80 years or more in a cohort sampled during active or convalescent COVID-19. Sequencing was done on a sample of peripheral blood. The CDR3 sequence: CASSQESRGEAFF. CDR3 bases: TGCGCCAGCAGCCAAGAGTCCAGGGGTGAAGCTTTCTTT.